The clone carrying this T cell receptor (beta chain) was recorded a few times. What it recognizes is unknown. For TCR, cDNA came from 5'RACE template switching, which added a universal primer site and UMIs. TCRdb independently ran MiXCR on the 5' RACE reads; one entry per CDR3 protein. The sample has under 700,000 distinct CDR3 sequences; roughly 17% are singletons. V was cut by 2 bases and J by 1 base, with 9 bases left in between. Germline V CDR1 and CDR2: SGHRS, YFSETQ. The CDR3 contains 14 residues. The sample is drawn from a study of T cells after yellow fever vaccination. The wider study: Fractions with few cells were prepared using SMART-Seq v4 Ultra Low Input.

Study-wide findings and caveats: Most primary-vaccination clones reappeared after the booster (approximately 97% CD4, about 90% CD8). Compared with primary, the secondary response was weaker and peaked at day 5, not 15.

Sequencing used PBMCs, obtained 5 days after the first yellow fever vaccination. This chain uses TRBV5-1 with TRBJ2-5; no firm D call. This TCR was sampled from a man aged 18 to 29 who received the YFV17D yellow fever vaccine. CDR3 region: CASSLNGVQETQYF. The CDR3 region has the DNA TGCGCCAGCAGCTTAAACGGAGTCCAAGAGACCCAGTACTTC.